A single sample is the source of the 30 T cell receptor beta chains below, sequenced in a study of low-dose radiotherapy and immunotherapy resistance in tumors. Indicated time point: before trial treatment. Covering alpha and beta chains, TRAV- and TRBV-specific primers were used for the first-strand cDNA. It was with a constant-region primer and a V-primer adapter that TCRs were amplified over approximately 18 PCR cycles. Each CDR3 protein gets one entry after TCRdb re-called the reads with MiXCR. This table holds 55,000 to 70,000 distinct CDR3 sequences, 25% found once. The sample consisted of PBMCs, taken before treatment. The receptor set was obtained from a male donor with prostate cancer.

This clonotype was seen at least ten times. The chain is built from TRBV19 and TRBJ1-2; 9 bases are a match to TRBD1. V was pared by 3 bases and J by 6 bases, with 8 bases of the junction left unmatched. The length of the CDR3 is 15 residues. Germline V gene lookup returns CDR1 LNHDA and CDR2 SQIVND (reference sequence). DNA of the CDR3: TGTGCCAGTAGTATCTTCCGGGACAGGGTGAATGGCTACACCTTC. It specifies CASSIFRDRVNGYTF.

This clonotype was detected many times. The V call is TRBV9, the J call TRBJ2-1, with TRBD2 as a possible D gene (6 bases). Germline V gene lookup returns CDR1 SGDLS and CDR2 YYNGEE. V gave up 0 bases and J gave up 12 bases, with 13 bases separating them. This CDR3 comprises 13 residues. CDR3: CASSVDAGRGQFF. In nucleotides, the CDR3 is TGTGCCAGCAGCGTAGACGCGGGGCGTGGGCAGTTCTTC.

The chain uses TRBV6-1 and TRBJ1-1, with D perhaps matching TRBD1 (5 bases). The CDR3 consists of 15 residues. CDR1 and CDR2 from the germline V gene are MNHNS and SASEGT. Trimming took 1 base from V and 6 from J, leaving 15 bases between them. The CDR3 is CASSEVGDPASEAFF. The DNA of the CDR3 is TGTGCCAGCAGTGAAGTGGGGGACCCGGCATCTGAAGCTTTCTTT.

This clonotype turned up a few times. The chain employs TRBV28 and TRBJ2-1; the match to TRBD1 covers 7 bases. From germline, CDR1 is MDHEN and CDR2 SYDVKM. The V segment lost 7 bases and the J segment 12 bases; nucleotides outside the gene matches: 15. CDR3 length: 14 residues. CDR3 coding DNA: TGTGCCAGCACCCCGGTAAGGGGGCTCCTCGGGCAGTTCTTC. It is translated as CASTPVRGLLGQFF.

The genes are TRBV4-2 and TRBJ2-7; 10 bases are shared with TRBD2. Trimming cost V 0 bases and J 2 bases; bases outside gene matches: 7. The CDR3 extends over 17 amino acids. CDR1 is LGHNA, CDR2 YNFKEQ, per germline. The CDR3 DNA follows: TGTGCCAGCAGCCAAGACGGAGCGGGGGGGCCCACCTACGAGCAGTACTTC. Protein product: CASSQDGAGGPTYEQYF.

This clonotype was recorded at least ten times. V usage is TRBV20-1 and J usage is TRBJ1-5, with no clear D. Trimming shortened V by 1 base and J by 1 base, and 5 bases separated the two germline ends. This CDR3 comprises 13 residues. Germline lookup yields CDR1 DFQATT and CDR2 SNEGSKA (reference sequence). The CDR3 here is CSARAGSNQPQHF. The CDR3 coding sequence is TGCAGTGCTAGAGCCGGCAGCAATCAGCCCCAGCATTTT.

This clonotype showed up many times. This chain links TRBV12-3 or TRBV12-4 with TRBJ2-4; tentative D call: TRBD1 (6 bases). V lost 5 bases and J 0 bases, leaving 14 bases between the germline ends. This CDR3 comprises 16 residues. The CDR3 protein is CASSPDRNLAKNIQYF. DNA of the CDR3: TGTGCCAGCAGTCCTGACAGGAATTTAGCCAAAAACATTCAGTACTTC.

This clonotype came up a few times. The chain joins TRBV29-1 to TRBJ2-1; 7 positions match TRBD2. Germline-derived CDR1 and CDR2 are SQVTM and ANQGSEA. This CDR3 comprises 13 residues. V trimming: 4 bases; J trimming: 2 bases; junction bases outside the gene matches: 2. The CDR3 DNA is TGCAGCGTTGGACTAGCTGCCTACAATGAGCAGTTCTTC. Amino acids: CSVGLAAYNEQFF.

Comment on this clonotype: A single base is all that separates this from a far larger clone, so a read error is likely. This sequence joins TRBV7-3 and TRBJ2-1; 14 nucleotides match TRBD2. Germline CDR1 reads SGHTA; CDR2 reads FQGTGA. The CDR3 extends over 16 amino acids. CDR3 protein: CASSVTSGRAYNEQFF. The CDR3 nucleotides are TGCGCCAGCAGCGTGACTAGCGGGAGGGCCTACAATGAGCAGTTCTTC.

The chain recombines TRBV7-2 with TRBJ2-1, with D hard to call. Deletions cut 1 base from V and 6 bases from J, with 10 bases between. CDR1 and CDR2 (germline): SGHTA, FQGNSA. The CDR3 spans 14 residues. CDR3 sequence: CASSLVLIINEQFF. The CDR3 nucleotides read TGTGCCAGCAGCTTAGTGCTGATTATCAATGAGCAGTTCTTC.

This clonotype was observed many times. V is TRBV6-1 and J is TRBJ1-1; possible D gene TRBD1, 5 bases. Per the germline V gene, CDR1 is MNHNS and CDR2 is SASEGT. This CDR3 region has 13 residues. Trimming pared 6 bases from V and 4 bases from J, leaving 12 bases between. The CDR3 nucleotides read TGTGCCAGCAGCTCGGGGGTAGTCACTGAAGCTTTCTTT. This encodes CASSSGVVTEAFF.

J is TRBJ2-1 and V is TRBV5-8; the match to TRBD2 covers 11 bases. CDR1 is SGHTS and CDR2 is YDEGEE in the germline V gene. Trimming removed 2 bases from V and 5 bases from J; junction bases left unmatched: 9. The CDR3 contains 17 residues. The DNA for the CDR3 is TGTGCCAGCAGCTTACCCTTACTAGCGGGGGTGGACAATGAGCAGTTCTTC. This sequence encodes CASSLPLLAGVDNEQFF.

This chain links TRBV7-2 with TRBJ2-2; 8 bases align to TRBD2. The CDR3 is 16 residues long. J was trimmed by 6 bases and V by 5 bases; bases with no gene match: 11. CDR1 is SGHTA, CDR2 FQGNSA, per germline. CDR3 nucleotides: TGTGCCAGCAGCGGCCTTCTAGCGGGTGGCGCCGGGGAGCTGTTTTTT. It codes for CASSGLLAGGAGELFF.

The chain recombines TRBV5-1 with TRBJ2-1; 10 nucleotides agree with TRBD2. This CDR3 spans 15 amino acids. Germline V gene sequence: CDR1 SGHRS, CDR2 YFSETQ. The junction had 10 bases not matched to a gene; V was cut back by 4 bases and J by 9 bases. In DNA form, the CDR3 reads TGCGCCAGCAGCGCAATCAGCGGGGGGGCCAGTGAGCAGTTCTTC. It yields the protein CASSAISGGASEQFF.

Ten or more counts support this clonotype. CDR3 residues: CASSRDRGYEKLFF. The CDR3 bases are TGTGCCAGCAGCCGGGACAGGGGGTATGAAAAACTGTTTTTT. The chain joins TRBV7-2 to TRBJ1-4; 11 bases map to TRBD1. CDR3 size: 14 residues. The germline V gene has CDR1 SGHTA and CDR2 FQGNSA. V dropped 5 bases and J dropped 6; count of bases not matched to a gene: 2.

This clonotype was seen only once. In DNA form, the CDR3 reads TGTGCCAGCAGCTTACGGTCGGGCGGGGTATCGTACAATGAGCAGTTCTTC. Amino acids: CASSLRSGGVSYNEQFF. The chain uses TRBV7-9 and TRBJ2-1; tentative D call: TRBD2 (6 bases). This CDR3 spans 17 amino acids. V dropped 2 bases and J dropped 4 bases, with 18 bases sitting between them. CDR1 and CDR2 from the germline V gene are SEHNR and FQNEAQ (reference sequence).

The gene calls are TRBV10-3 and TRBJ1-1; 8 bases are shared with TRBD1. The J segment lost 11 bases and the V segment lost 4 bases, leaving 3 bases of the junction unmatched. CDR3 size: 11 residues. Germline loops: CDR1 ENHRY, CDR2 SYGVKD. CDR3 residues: CAISVGQGAFF. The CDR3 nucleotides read TGTGCCATCAGTGTTGGACAGGGTGCTTTCTTT.

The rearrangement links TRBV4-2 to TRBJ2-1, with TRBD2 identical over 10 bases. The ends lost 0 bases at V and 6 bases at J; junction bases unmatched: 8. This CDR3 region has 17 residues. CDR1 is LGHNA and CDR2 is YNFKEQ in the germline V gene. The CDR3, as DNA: TGTGCCAGCAGCCAAGAAATAAGCGGGGGGGCTTCCAATGAGCAGTTCTTC. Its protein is CASSQEISGGASNEQFF.

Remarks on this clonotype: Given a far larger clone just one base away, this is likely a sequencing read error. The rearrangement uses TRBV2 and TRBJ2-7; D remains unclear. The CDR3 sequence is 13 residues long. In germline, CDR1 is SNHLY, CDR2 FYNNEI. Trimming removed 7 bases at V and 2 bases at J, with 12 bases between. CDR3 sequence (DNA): TGTGCCAGCACCCTAGGGTCAGCCTACGAGCAGTACTTC. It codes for CASTLGSAYEQYF. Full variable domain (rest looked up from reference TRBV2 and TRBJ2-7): EPEVTQTPSHQVTQMGQEVILRCVPISNHLYFYWYRQILGQKVEFLVSFYNNEISEKSEIFDDQFSVERPDGSNFTLKIRSTKLEDSAMYFCASTLGSAYEQYFGPGTRLTVT.

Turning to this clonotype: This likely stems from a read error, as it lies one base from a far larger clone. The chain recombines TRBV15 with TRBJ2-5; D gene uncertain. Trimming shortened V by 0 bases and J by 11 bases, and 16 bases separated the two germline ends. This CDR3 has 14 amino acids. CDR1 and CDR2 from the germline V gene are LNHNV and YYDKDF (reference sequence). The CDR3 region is CATSREAIHNEQYF. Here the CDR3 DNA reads TGTGCCACCAGCAGAGAAGCGATCCACAATGAGCAGTACTTC.

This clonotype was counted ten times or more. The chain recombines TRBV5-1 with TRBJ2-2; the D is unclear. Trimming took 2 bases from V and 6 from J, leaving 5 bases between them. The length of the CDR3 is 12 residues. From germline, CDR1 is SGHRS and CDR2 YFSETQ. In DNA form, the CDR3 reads TGCGCCAGCAGCTTTGTGGCCGGGGAGCTGTTTTTT. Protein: CASSFVAGELFF.

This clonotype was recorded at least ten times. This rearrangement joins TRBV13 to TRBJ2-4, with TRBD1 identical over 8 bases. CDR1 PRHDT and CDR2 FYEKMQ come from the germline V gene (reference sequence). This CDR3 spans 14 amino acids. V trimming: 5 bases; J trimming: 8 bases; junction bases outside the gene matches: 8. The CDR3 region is CASSPDRGGDIQYF. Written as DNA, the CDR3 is TGTGCCAGCAGCCCTGACAGGGGCGGCGACATTCAGTACTTC.

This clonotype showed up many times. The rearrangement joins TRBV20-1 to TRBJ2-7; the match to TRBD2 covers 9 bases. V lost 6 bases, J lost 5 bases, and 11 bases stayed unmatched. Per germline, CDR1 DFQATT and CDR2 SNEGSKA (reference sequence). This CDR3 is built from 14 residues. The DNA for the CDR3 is TGCAGTGCGGGGCTAGCGGGATTGTCCCACGAGCAGTACTTC. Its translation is CSAGLAGLSHEQYF.

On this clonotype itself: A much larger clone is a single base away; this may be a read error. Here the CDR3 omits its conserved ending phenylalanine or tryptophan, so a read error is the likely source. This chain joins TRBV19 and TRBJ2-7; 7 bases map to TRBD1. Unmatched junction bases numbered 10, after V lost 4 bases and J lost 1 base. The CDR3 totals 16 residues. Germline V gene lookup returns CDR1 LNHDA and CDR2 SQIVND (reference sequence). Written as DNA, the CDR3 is TGTGCCAGTAGTACCTCGACAGGGTATCGATCCTACGAGCAGTACTTA. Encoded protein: CASSTSTGYRSYEQYL.

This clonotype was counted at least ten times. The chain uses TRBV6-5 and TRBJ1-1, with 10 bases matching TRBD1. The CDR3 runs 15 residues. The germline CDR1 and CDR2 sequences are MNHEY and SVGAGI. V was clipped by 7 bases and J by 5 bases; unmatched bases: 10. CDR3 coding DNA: TGTGCCAGCATCCGACAGGGGGCGTTGAGTACTGAAGCTTTCTTT. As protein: CASIRQGALSTEAFF.

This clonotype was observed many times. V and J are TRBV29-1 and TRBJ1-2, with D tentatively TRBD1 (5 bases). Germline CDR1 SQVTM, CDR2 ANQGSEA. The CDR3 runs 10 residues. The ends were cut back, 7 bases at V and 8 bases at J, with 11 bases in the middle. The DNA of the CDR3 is TGCAGCGCATGGAAGGGGGGCTACACCTTC. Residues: CSAWKGGYTF.

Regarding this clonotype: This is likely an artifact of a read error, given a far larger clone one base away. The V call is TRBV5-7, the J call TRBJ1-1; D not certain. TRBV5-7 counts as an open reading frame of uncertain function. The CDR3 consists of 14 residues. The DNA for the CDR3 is TGTGCCTGCAGCCGGCAGTTTGGGGAAATCCGAGCTTTCTTT. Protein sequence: CACSRQFGEIRAFF.

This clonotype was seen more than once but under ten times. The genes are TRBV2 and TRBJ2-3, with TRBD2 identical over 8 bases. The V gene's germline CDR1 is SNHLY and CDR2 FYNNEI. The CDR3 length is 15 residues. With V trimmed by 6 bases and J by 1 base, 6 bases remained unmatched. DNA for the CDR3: TGTGCCAGCAGCCAGATGACTAGCGGCACAGATACGCAGTATTTT. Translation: CASSQMTSGTDTQYF.

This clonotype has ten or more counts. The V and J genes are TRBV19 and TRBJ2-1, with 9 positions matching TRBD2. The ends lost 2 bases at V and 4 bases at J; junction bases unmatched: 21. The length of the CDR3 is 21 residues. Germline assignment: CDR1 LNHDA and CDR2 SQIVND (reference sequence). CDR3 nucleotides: TGTGCCAGTAGTATATCCCCCCCGGCTAGCGGGAAAGTATTGGCGTACAATGAGCAGTTCTTC. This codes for CASSISPPASGKVLAYNEQFF. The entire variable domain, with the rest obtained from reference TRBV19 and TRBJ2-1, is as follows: DGGITQSPKYLFRKEGQNVTLSCEQNLNHDAMYWYRQDPGQGLRLIYYSQIVNDFQKGDIAEGYSVSREKKESFPLTVTSAQKNPTAFYLCASSISPPASGKVLAYNEQFFGPGTRLTVL.

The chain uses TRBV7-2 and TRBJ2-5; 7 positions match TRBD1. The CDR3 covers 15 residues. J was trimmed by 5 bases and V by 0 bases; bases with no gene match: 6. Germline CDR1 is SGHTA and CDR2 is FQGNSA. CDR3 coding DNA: TGTGCCAGCAGCTTAGCTAGGGGGCACGGGGAGACCCAGTACTTC. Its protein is CASSLARGHGETQYF.